This TCR beta chain was observed in a study of kidney transplant recipient with SARS-CoV-2 infection. The germline V and J ends were trimmed by 7 bases and 4 bases, with 23 bases remaining between them. CDR3 size: 16 residues. Germline V CDR1 and CDR2: SGHKS, YYEKEE (reference sequence). This clonotype was seen ten or more times. One entry per CDR3 protein, called by TCRdb with MiXCR from the reads. The sample shows 200,000 to 300,000 distinct CDR3 sequences, 25% to 35% of them seen only once. The origin of this receptor is a young adult male patient who had COVID-19 and was a kidney transplant recipient. Some T cells may be the graft donor's. The V call is TRBV5-5, the J call TRBJ1-2; D not resolved. The sequenced sample was a blood sample, obtained at baseline and between days 110 and 120 from a kidney transplant recipient. The CDR3 sequence: CASLGCVSRKTYGYTF. The CDR3 DNA reads TGTGCCAGCCTTGGGTGTGTCTCGCGAAAGACCTATGGCTACACCTTC.